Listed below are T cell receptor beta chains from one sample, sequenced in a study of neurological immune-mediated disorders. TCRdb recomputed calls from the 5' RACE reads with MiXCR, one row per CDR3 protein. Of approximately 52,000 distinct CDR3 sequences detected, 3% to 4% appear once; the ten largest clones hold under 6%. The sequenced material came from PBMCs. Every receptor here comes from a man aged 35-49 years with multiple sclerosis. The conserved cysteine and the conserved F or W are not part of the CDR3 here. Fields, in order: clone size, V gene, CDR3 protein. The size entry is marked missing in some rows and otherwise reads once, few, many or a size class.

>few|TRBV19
ASSMDRASDQPQN
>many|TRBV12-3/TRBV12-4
ASSFDSNQPQH
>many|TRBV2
ASSEAGWDDSYEQY
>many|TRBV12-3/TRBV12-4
ASSLRGADGDTQY
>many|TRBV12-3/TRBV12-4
ASSPRDRGNTEAF
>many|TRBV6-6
ASRGMGTQY
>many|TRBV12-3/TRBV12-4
ASSLNRWREQY
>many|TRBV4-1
ASSRRGTGEISGANVLT
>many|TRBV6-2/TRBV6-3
ASSPRGGRDTEAF
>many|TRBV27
ASKMGPGDFGELF
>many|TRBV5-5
ASSLGTRLEETQY
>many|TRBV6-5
ASTRRRQY
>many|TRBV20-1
SVRETGANVLT
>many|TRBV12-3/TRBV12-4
ASSSGGVSYEQY
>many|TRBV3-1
ASSSTGTPELF
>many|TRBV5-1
ASSPTTTNEKLF
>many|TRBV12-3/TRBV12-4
ASSFRVNYGYT
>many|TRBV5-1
ASSLGDRDYNEQF
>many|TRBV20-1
SASGTPLSEQF
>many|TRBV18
ASSPPGQYPHEQY
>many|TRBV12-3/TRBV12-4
ASSRTPGANVLT
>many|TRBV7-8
ASSGVRGGYEQY
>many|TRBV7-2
ASSMANYGYT
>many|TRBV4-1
ASSHQKSNRYGYT
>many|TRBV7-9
ASSRGGPSFNEQF
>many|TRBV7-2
ASSLDHRADTQY
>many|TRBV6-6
ASSLEGGSNQPQH
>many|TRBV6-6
ASGDDSNQPQH
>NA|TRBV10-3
AISVTEAHNEQF
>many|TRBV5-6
ASSPLTGNTGELF
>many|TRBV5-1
ASSLGTSGVRHTQY
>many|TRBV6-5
ASRDRDREAGYT
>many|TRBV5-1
ASSSDSILYEQY
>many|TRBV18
ASSPRLVGKNTEAF
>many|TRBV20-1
SARALGLAGGPAADTQY
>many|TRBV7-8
ASSLADRFRNSPLH
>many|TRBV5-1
ASSIGGGGAGYEQY
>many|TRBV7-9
ASSPQVNEQF
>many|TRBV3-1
ASSQADTSGGARETQY